Described below is a single T cell receptor (beta chain) sequence and its context. The target antigen is unknown. Germline V lookup: CDR1 SNHLY, CDR2 FYNNEI. The CDR3 totals 15 residues. The ends were cut back, 10 bases at V and 0 bases at J, with 18 bases in the middle. TCRdb passed the reads through MiXCR, listing each CDR3 protein once. The sample comprises about 400,000 distinct CDR3 sequences, roughly 36% of which are singletons, and roughly 12% rests with the top ten. This sample was taken from a study of T cell repertoires in cytomegalovirus infection. Whole-study context: Shared public TCR beta signatures pointed to both CMV infection and a matching HLA type.

General observations from the study: In two of eight donors, the top clonotype was HLA-C-restricted CMV-specific. Of the TCR beta families, the public ones yielded a cumulative frequency that identified carriers of CMV plus the relevant HLA.

This TCR was sampled from a human donor in good health (CMV status not recorded). Some clones in this sample may be carry-over from other donors' samples. The material was cultured PBMCs, obtained from culture after CMV antigen stimulation. The chain recombines TRBV2 with TRBJ1-1; D is unresolved. The CDR3 region has the DNA TGTGCCACCGCTTTGGAGGGTTCGGTGAACACTGAAGCTTTCTTT. It translates to CATALEGSVNTEAFF.